This paragraph reports one T cell receptor beta chain. The antigen this receptor binds is unknown. Within one base of it there is no much larger clone, and no base qualities were kept. The library was prepared using the immunoSEQ multiplex PCR assay. Sourced from immuneACCESS, this table was stored by TCRdb with only in-frame sequences that have V and J called. A share of the clones is absent; for the studies checked, an unresolved V gene accounts for under half, and the remainder has no known explanation. The sample table holds over 450,000 clones, of which approximately 80% were seen once. 0.013% of the sample lies in the top ten. The data were taken from a study of shared T cell receptors in the human thymus (dated by TCRdb to about 2021). General notes on the study: The study examined how self-reactive, shared T-cell receptor alpha chains are generated in the human thymus.

CDR3 length: 14 amino acids, cysteine to phenylalanine. Here the CDR3 DNA is all that survives: 42 bases in frame from base 1. V sheds 5 bases and J sheds 2 bases, leaving 14 bases between their ends. CDR1 and CDR2, per the germline V gene, are SGHRS and YFSETQ. The same sample was also studied in work on human thymus T cells. The second study reports: Immunologically healthy infants undergoing open corrective cardiac surgery for congenital heart defects in Finland were used as donors. The thymus tissue came from surgical resects taken out during corrective cardiac surgery. Both the thymic and the peripheral blood repertoires appeared to show biased V and J gene segment usage. The related research found that thymic TCR repertoires overlapped highly between unrelated individuals. The study characterized TCR alpha and beta repertoires from fewer than ten infant thymus samples and a few related peripheral blood samples. The infant donors were about 7 to 244 days old, and the cohort included six or seven males and two females. Thymocytes were released mechanically from tissue and stored at -70 °C as pellets of roughly 8.5-32 million cells. Genomic DNA was extracted from frozen cell pellets with a QIAsymphony instrument. The immunoSEQ multiplex PCR assay was used to amplify the TCRB and TCRAD loci from a standardized amount of quality-controlled genomic DNA. The amplicons covered the V(D)J region and were long enough to include the CDR3 and to identify the V and J genes. The commercial immunoSEQ service was used to sequence amplicons on an Illumina platform. Corrections for primer bias and sequencing errors followed previously described methods, while TCRAD and TCRB definitions were based on the IMGT database. immunoSEQ Analyzer 3.0 and VDJTools were used for repertoire analysis, which covered basic statistics, V/J segment usage, diversity estimates, rarefaction and pairwise overlap. Chao1, ChaoE, Efron-Thisted, Shannon and inverse Simpson indices were used to estimate diversity, which was also estimated on datasets down-sampled to the smallest sample. For repertoire overlap, CDR3 nucleotide sequence, V gene and J gene had to match strictly, and clustering was done by Jaccard-based multidimensional scaling. On average, thymus samples yielded 810,000 or so unique TCRB clonotypes, whereas blood samples yielded about 84,000.

The sequencing sample was made of thymocytes. The TCR originated in a boy under two years old with a congenital heart defect. Donor details come from another sample of the same person, matched by shared clones. The V gene is TRBV5-1 and the J gene is TRBJ2-7; the D gene is perhaps TRBD1, from 5 matching bases. The DNA reads TGCGCCAGCAGGGGGCCAGGTACCACCTACGAGCAGTACTTC. The translation is CASRGPGTTYEQYF.